The present T cell receptor (beta chain) was sequenced within a study of T-cell reconstitution after alpha-beta-depleted transplantation in children. Note on this clonotype: The antigen is unknown.

The authors prepared the TCRbeta library with unique molecular identifiers. TCRdb redid the calling of the PCR reads with MiXCR, one entry per CDR3 protein. The data show approximately 300,000 distinct CDR3 sequences, approximately 7.3% seen once. Germline loops: CDR1 SNHLY, CDR2 FYNNEI. V shed 1 base and J shed 1 base, with 7 bases lying between them. There are 14 residues in the CDR3. Study-wide results and caveats: One year after transplant, T-cell counts and diversity came mostly from newly produced T cells.

The chain employs TRBV2 and TRBJ2-5, with D perhaps TRBD1 (6 bases). The source was peripheral blood, collected 360 days after TCRalphabeta/CD19-depleted stem cell transplant. The origin of this receptor is a female patient aged 2-9 years who had a stem cell transplant for Fanconi anemia, so the T cells may come from the graft donor. The CDR3 sequence is CASSEGGLQETQYF. Written as DNA, the CDR3 is TGTGCCAGCAGTGAAGGGGGGCTCCAAGAGACCCAGTACTTC.